Given below is one TCR beta chain in context. Its antigen is not identified. This entry is derived from a study of T cells in localized non-small cell lung cancer. Points from the study as a whole: Adjacent lung was found to contain a median approximately 52 of the top 100 tumor clones. Higher blood T cell density went with longer overall survival. Of the tissues analyzed, uninvolved adjacent lung showed maximal T cell clonality, greater than tumor.

TCRdb keeps only in-frame clones here, not all; method: immunoSEQ multiplex PCR. The sample yields some 90,000 clones, about 87% seen once. Germline V gene sequence: CDR1 MNHEY, CDR2 SMNVEV (reference sequence). This CDR3 is 12 amino acids long. Trimming left V 4 bases short and J 5 bases short, with 8 bases between. The starting material was peripheral blood, obtained before any cancer treatment. The clonotype comes from a man aged 40-75 years with stage I squamous cell lung carcinoma. V usage is TRBV27 and J usage is TRBJ1-2; D call uncertain. For the CDR3, the DNA is TGTGCCAGCAGTTCCGGAGCATATGGCTACACCTTC. Translating it yields CASSSGAYGYTF.